This section outlines one TCR beta chain sequence together with its context. Germline CDR1 SEHNR, CDR2 FQNEAQ (reference sequence). CDR3 length: 11 residues. This specimen comes from a study of monozygotic twins with inflammatory bowel disease. TCRdb reprocessed the 5' RACE reads and keeps a single row for each CDR3 protein, giving no DNA. This listing includes 400,000 to 500,000 distinct CDR3 sequences. The draw for each donor consisted of a single 2.5 ml blood sample. The sample taken for sequencing was blood. The chain couples TRBV7-9 to TRBJ2-5. This receptor was identified in a human donor with ulcerative colitis or Crohn's disease, or a healthy co-twin of an affected twin (not recorded which). The CDR3 sequence: CASISQETQYF.